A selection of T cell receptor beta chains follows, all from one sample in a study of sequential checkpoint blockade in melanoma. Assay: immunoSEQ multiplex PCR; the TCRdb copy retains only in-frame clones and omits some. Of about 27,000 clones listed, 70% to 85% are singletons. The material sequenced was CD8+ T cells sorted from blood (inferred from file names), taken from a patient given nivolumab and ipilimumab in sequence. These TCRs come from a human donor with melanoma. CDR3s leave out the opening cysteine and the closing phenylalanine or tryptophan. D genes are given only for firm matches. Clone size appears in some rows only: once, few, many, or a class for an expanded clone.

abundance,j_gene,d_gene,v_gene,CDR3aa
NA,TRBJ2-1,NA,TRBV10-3,AISDSRGAANEQF
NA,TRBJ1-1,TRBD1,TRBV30,AWSPGQVFWTEAF
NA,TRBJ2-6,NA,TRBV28,ASREGSGANVLT
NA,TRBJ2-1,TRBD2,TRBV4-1,ASSQGPGGDEQF
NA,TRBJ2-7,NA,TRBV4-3,ASSPKGPGDLSYEQY
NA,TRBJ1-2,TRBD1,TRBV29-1,SVGPGQGFFNYGYT
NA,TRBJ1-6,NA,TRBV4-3,ASSQDTGGSYNSPLH
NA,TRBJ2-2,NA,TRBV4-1,ASSMVQNTGELF
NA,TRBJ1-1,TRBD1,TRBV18,ASSPLGTEIFPNTEAF
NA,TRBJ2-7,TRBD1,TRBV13,ASSLWGQGNEQY
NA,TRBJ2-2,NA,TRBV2,ASSDPIRGGWELF
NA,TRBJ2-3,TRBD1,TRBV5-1,ASSLWTGEGDTQY
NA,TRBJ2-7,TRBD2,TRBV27,ASSPSGGAGEQY
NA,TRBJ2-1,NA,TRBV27,ASTSYPRLSAFHEQF
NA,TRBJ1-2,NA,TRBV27,ASALQGYYGYT
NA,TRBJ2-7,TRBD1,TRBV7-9,ASREGTESYEQY
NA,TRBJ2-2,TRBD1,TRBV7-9,ASSIPPGGTGTPGELF
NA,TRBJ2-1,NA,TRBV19,ASSYGSYNEQF
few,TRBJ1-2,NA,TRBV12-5,ASGPSGGGGYT
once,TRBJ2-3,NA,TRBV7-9,ASSLGQPQDTQY
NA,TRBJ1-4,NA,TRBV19,ASSSQGWTNEKLF
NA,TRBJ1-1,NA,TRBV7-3,ASSPSGGLEAF
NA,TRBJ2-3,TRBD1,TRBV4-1,ASSQDRRDRGTDTQY
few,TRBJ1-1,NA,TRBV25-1,ASSQGIAEAF
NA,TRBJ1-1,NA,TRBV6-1,ASSEGGLEAF
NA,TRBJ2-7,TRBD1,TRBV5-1,ASSWGDRELDEQY
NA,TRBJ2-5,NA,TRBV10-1,ASSFCNLETQY
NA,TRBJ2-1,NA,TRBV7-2,ASSSRGGDYNEQF
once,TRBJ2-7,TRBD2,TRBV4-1,ASSPSGSYEQY
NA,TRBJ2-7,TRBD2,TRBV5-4,ASSLLAGPDYEQY
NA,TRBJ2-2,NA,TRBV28,ASSFTFNTGELF
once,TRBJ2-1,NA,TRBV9,ASSADPGDYNEQF
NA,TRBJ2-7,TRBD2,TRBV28,ASSFGASGGYEQY
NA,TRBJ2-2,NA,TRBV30,AWNPGDTGELF
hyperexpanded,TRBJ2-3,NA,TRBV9,ASSVEGMSTDTQY
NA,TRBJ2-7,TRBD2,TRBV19,ASSDSGEDPYEQY
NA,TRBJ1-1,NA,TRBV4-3,ASSQGLQGNTEAF
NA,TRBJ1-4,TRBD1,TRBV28,ASSSGQGGNEKLF
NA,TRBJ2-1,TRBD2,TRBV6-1,ASSITSGEYNEQF
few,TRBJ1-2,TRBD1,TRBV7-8,ASSYSTGYGYT
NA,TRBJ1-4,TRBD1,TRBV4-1,ASSQVHRGENEKLF